This TCR beta chain was obtained from a study of blood T cell repertoires in COVID-19. The wider study: The samples span acute and convalescent COVID-19 from the United States, Italy and Spain. From T cells, B-cell-depleted T cells, or PBMCs came the material, which was cDNA or gDNA.

Authors' methods: Reference gene primer amplification gave nucleated cell count estimates. TCRdb's copy holds only in-frame clones and misses some; the assay was immunoSEQ multiplex PCR. From that table come the V and J calls and clone size; the DNA was used to work out D and trimming. The top ten clones hold about a quarter of a sample with about 43,000 clones, over 75% of them seen once. Germline V gene lookup returns CDR1 SNHLY and CDR2 FYNNEI. The CDR3 totals 14 residues. The ends lost 1 base at V and 7 bases at J; junction bases unmatched: 6. The sequencing input was peripheral blood. The sequence was collected from a woman in her sixties with acute or convalescent COVID-19. The chain combines TRBV2 with TRBJ1-2; 7 bases fit TRBD1. The CDR3 reads CASSEGRGGSGYTF. The CDR3 DNA reads as TGTGCCAGCAGTGAAGGCAGAGGGGGCAGTGGCTACACCTTC.